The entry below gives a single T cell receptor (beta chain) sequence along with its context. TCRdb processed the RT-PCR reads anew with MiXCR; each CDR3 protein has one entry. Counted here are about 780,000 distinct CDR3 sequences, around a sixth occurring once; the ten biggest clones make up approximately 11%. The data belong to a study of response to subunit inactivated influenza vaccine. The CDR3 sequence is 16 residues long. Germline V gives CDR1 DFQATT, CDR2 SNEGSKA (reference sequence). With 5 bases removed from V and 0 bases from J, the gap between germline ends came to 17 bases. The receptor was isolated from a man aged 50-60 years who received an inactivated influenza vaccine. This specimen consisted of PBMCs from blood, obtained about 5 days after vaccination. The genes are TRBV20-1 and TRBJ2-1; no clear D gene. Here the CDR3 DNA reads TGCAGTGCTCCACGACATGACGGTAGCTCCTACAATGAGCAGTTCTTC. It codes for CSAPRHDGSSYNEQFF.